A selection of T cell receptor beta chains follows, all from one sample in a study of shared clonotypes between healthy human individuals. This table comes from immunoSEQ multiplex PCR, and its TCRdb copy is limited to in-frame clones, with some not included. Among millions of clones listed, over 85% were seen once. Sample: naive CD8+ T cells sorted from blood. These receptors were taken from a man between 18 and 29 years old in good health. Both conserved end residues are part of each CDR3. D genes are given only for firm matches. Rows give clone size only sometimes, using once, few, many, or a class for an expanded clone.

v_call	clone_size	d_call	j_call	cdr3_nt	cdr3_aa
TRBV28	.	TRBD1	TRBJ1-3	TGTGCCAGCACCCAACCGACAGGGGAAGGTACTGGAAACACCATATATTTT	CASTQPTGEGTGNTIYF
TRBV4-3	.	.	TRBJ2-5	TGCGCCAGCAGCCTGTTACATGAGGAGACCCAGTACTTC	CASSLLHEETQYF
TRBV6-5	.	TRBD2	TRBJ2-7	TGTGCCAGCAGTTCCGGGACTAGCGCAGATTTCGAGCAGTACTTC	CASSSGTSADFEQYF
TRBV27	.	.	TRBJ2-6	TGTGCCAGCAGTTCCAGGACGGTGACACCAACCGGGGCCAACGTCCTGACTTTC	CASSSRTVTPTGANVLTF
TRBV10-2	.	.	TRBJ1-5	TGCGCCAGCAGTGAGTCCAATCAGCCCCAGCATTTT	CASSESNQPQHF
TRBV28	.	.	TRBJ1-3	TGTGCCAGCAGTTTAATGGGGGGCTCGGGTGGAAACACCATATATTTT	CASSLMGGSGGNTIYF
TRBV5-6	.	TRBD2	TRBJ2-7	TGTGCCAGCACCACGGCCGGGACTACCCTCTCCTACGAGCAGTACTTC	CASTTAGTTLSYEQYF
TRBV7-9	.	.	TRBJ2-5	TGTGCCAGCAGACAAGGGAATCAAGAGACCCAGTACTTC	CASRQGNQETQYF
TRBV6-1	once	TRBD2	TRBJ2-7	TGTGCCAGCAGTGATGCGGGGGGGCACGAGCAGTACTTC	CASSDAGGHEQYF
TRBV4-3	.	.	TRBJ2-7	TGCGCCAGCAGCCAACGGCGGGACGGCCCCTCCTACGAGCAGTACTTC	CASSQRRDGPSYEQYF
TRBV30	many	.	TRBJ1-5	TGTGCCTGGAGGCGACTCAGACAGGAGCCCCAGCATTTT	CAWRRLRQEPQHF
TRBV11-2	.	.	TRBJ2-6	TGTGCCAGCAGCTTTGAGCCACATTTTGCGGGTGGGGCCAACGTCCTGACTTTC	CASSFEPHFAGGANVLTF
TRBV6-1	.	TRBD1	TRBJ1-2	TGTGCCAGCAGTGAAGCGGGGACAGGGTTTCATGGCTACACCTTC	CASSEAGTGFHGYTF
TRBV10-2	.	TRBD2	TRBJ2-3	TGCGCCAGCAGGGAAATTACTAGCGGGGGGTTAGATACGCAGTATTTT	CASREITSGGLDTQYF
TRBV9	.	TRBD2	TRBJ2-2	TGTGCCAGCAGCGTAGGGGGGACTAGCGGTCTACCTGGGGAGCTGTTTTTT	CASSVGGTSGLPGELFF
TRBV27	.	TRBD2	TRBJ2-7	TGTGCCAGCAGTTCGACTAGCGGACATTTCTACGAGCAGTACTTC	CASSSTSGHFYEQYF
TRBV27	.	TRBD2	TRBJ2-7	TGTGCCAGCAGTGGCTGGGGACTAGGCGGCGAGCAGTACTTC	CASSGWGLGGEQYF
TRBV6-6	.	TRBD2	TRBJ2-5	TGTGCCAGCAGGGGGACTAGTTGGGAGACCCAGTACTTC	CASRGTSWETQYF